The source of this T cell receptor (beta chain) is a study (dated by TCRdb to 2013 to 2016). For the study in its entirety: The study tested whether tumor-infiltrating Tregs in breast cancer are recruited from blood Tregs or converted in situ from other CD4+ T cell subsets. What the research found in general, with its limitations: The TCR gene usage of tumor memory CD4+ T cells clustered together with blood and lymph node memory CD4+ cells and with lymph node naive CD4+ cells. The larger-cohort validation was restricted to a single TCR beta V-J rearrangement rather than whole repertoires. Tumor-infiltrating Treg TCR alpha and beta sequences overlapped most with tumor naive CD4+ T cells, then with blood naive CD4+ T cells.

To purify naive CD4+ T cells, the Miltenyi Naive CD4+ T Cell Isolation kit was used, and CD25 microbeads served to deplete Tregs. Tregs, naive and memory CD4+ T cells from tumor, blood and ipsilateral draining lymph nodes of a handful of breast cancer patients underwent full-length TCR alpha and beta sequencing. Tumor tissue and lymph nodes obtained by ipsilateral axillary dissection were perfused with PBS, cut into small pieces and digested using collagenase I and hyaluronidase. FACS confirmed that the sorted cell populations were more than 90% pure. Full-length TCR variable regions were amplified by 5' RACE PCR with constant-region reverse primers, followed by semi-nested PCR with Nested Universal Primer A. The ReliaPrep RNA Cell Miniprep System was used to extract total RNA, which was then reverse transcribed into 5'RACE-ready cDNA with the SMARTer RACE 5'/3' Kit. Multiplex adaptors were used to barcode full-length TCR alpha and beta libraries, and the barcoded libraries were sequenced on an Illumina MiSeq. As for the original processing: For each of nine subset-tissue groups, sequencing data from the five patients were combined, and the groups were compared by unsupervised clustering of TCR gene usage. Repertoire similarity was calculated with the Morisita-Horn index, weighting shared sequences by their contribution to each repertoire. The public reads were quality trimmed at Q25 with fastp and then assembled into clones with MiXCR by TCRdb, keeping productive beta chains. CDR3 protein duplicates are merged, each entry listing the most common genes and DNA. The authors' filters were not applied to this entry. Recorded for this sample are 10,000 to 14,000 distinct CDR3 sequences; 40% to 55% of them occurred a single time. The leading ten clones occupy around 12% of the sample.

From the cysteine through the phenylalanine, the CDR3 covers 14 amino acids. Only the CDR3 DNA is retained, 42 bases long and in frame from the first base. Cut back by 0 bases and 4 bases, the V and J ends lie 9 bases apart. The germline V gene (reference sequence) gives CDR1 as LNHNV and CDR2 as YYDKDF. On this clonotype itself: What antigen it recognizes has not been identified. Qualities for individual bases were not recorded, and no much larger clone is one base off.

Sequencing was done on a sample of tumor-infiltrating naive CD4+ T cells sorted from the breast tumor. The cell subset or site label, as the study defines it: naive CD4+ T cells, CD4+CD45RA+CD25-. The receptor comes from a female donor with breast cancer. The rearranged chain carries TRBV15 and TRBJ2-5, with the D gene too uncertain to name. The bases read TGTGCCACCAGCAGAGATCCCAGCAGAGAGACCCAGTACTTC. Translation gives CATSRDPSRETQYF.